This TCR beta chain was identified during a study of blood T cell repertoires in COVID-19. On the study more broadly: Sites across the United States, Italy and Spain contributed samples from acute and convalescent COVID-19.

The V end lost 3 bases, the J end lost 0 bases, and 12 bases lay between the germline ends. This CDR3 region has 16 residues. The V gene's germline CDR1 is SNHLY and CDR2 FYNNEI. Original methodology: Amplification with reference gene primers provided the estimates of nucleated cell counts. TCRdb keeps only in-frame clones here, not all; method: immunoSEQ multiplex PCR. D and trimming come from the DNA, and the V and J calls and clone size come from that table. The sample has 70,000 or so clones; around 90% are singletons. Sequencing was performed on peripheral blood. This TCR was recovered from a woman aged 80 or older with active COVID-19. The J gene is TRBJ1-3, the V gene TRBV2, with D unclear. CDR3 amino acids: CASSEAPRSSGNTIYF. The CDR3, as DNA: TGTGCCAGCAGTGAGGCCCCCAGGTCCTCTGGAAACACCATATATTTT.